The 3 T cell receptor beta chains below come from one sample, sequenced in a study of response to subunit inactivated influenza vaccine. TCRdb called the RT-PCR reads again in MiXCR, with one record for every CDR3 protein. Of more than 450,000 distinct CDR3 sequences detected, around 11% appear once; the ten largest clones hold 11%. Another study also made use of these data, one on T cells expressing NK-cell markers. This second study says: UMIs accompanied the 5'RACE template switching by which TCR beta cDNA was made.

This specimen consisted of PBMCs from blood, obtained on the day of vaccination. The receptors come from a man aged 50 to 59 who received an inactivated influenza vaccine.

The chain combines TRBV5-1 with TRBJ2-7; 7 bases map to TRBD1. The germline V gene encodes CDR1 SGHRS and CDR2 YFSETQ. The V gene end was trimmed by 0 bases and the J gene end by 2 bases; junction bases not matched to a gene: 2. This CDR3 is built from 14 residues. The CDR3, as DNA: TGCGCCAGCAGCTTGGGGGACAGTACCTACGAGCAGTACTTC. Its translation: CASSLGDSTYEQYF.

The rearrangement joins TRBV13 to TRBJ2-7, with D tentatively TRBD2 (5 bases). The CDR3 totals 15 residues. Germline values: CDR1 PRHDT, CDR2 FYEKMQ (reference sequence). Trimming took 4 bases from V and 3 from J, leaving 16 bases between them. The CDR3 nucleotides read TGTGCCAGCAGCTCGACGGGCCTTGGGAGCTACGAGCAGTACTTC. This gives the protein CASSSTGLGSYEQYF.

The CDR3 DNA follows: TGTGCCAGCAGTTACCATCTCGGGAGGAGCTCCTACGAGCAGTACTTC. Its protein is CASSYHLGRSSYEQYF. The V call is TRBV6-2 or TRBV6-3, the J call TRBJ2-7; 7 nucleotides align to TRBD2. This CDR3 spans 16 amino acids. CDR1 is MNHEY, CDR2 SVGEGT, per germline. V lost 2 bases and J lost 0; bases outside the gene matches: 7.